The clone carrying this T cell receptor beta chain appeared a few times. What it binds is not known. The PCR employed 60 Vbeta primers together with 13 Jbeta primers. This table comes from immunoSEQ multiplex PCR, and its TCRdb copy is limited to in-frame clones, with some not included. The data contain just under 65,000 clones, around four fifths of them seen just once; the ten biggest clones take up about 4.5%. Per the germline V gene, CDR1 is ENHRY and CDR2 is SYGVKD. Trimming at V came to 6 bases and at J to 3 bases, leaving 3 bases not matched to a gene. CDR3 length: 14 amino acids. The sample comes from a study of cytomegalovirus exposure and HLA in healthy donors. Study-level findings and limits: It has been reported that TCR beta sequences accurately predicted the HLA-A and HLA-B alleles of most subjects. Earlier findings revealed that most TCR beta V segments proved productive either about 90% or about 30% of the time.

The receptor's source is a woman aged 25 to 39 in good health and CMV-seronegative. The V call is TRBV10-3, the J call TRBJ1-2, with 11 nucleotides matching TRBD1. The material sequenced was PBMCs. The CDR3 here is CAISPGQGDYGYTF. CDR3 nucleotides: TGTGCCATCAGCCCGGGACAGGGGGACTATGGCTACACCTTC.